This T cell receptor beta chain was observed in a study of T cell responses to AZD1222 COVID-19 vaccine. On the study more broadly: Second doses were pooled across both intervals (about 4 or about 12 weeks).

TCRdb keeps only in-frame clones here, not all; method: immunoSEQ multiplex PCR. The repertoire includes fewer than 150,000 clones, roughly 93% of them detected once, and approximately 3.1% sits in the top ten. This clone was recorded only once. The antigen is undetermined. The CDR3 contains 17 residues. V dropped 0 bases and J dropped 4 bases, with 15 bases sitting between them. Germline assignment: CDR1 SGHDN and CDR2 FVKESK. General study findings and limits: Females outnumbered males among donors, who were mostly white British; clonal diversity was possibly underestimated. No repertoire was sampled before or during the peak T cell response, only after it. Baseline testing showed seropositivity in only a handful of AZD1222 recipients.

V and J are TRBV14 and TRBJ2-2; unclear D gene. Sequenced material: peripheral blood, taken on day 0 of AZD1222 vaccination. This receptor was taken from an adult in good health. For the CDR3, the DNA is TGTGCCAGCAGCCAAGATAGTCAGACTGAGATCACCGGGGAGCTGTTTTTT. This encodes CASSQDSQTEITGELFF.